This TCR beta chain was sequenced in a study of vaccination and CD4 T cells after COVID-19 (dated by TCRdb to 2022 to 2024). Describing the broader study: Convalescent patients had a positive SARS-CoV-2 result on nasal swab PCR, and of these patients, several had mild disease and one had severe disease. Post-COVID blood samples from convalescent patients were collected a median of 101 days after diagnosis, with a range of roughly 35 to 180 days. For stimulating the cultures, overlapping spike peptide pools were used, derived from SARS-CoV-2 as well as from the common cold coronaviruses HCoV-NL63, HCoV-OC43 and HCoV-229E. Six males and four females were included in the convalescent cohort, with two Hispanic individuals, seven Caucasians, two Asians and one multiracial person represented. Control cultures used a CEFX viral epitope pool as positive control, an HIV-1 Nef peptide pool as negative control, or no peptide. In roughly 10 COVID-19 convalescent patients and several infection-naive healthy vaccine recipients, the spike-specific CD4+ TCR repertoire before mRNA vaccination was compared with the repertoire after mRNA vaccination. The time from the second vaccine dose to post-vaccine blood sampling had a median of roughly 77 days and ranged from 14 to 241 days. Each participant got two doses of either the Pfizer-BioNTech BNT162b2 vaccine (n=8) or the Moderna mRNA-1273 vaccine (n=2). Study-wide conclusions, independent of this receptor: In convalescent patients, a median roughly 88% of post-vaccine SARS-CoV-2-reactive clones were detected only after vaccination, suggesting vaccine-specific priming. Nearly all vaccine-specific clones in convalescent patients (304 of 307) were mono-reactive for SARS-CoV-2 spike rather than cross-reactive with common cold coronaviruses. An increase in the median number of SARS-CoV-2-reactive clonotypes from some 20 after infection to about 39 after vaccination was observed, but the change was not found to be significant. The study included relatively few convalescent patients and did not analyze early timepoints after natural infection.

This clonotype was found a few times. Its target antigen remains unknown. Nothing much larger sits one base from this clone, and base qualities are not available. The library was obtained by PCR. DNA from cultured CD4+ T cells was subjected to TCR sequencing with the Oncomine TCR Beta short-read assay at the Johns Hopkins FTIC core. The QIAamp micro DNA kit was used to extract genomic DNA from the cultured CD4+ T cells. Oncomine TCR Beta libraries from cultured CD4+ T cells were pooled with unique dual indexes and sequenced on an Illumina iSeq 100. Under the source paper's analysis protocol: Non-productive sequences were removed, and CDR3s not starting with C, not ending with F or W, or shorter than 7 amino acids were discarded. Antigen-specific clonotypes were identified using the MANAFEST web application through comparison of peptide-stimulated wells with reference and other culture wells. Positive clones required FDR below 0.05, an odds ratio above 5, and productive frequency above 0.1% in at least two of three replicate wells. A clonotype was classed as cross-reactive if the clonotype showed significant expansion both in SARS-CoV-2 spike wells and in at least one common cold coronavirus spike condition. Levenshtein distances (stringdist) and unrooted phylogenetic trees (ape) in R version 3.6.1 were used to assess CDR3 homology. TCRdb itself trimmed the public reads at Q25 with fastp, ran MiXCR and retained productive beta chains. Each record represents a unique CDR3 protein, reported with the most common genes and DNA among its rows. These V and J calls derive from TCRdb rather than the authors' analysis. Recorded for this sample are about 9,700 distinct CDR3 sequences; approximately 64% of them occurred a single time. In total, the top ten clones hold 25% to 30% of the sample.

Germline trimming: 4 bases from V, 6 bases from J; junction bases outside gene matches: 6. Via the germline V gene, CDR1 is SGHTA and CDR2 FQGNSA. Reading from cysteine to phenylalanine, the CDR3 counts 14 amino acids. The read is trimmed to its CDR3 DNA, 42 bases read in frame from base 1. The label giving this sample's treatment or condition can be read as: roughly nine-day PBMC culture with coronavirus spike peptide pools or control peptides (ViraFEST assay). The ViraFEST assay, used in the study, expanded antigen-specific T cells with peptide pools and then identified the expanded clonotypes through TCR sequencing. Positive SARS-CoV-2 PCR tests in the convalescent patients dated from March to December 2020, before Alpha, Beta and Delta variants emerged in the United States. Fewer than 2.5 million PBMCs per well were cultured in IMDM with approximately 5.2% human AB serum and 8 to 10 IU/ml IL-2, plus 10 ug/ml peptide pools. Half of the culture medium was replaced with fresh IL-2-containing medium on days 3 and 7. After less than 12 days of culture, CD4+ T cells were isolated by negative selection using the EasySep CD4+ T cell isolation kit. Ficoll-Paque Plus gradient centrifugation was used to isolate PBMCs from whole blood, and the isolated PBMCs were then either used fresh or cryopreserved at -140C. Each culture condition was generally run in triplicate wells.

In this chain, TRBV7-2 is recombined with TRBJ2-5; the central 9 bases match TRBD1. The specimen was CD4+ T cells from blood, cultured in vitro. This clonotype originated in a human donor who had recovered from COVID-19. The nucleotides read TGTGCCAGCAGCTGGACAGGGGAGGGAAAGACCCAGTACTTC. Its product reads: CASSWTGEGKTQYF.